Sequencing of this T cell receptor (beta chain) was carried out in a study of blood T cell repertoires in COVID-19. The V gene's germline CDR1 is LNHDA and CDR2 SQIVND (reference sequence). The V and J ends lost 3 bases and 6 bases respectively, with 3 bases between them. The CDR3 sequence is 11 residues long. The data were produced by immunoSEQ multiplex PCR, yet TCRdb's version contains in-frame clones alone and is incomplete. The sample yields about 89,000 clones, approximately 84% seen once. The chain uses TRBV19 and TRBJ2-1; the D is unclear. This TCR was sampled from an elderly woman with acute or convalescent COVID-19. Sequencing used peripheral blood. CDR3 in amino acids: CASSIINEQFF. DNA for the CDR3: TGTGCCAGTAGTATTATCAATGAGCAGTTCTTC.